The rows below give T cell receptor beta chains drawn from one sample of a study of blood T cell repertoires in COVID-19. Produced via immunoSEQ multiplex PCR; TCRdb's table is partial and in-frame only. The sample has approximately 80,000 clones; about 76% are singletons. The sample consisted of peripheral blood. All receptors derive from a man of 80 years or more with acute or convalescent COVID-19. CDR3s leave out the opening cysteine and the closing phenylalanine or tryptophan. A D gene is named only where the DNA matches it firmly.

v_gene: TRBV18; d_gene: .; j_gene: TRBJ1-1; CDR3aa: ASSPPRNRAVEAF
v_gene: TRBV30; d_gene: .; j_gene: TRBJ1-1; CDR3aa: AWSSSSDTEAF
v_gene: TRBV5-1; d_gene: .; j_gene: TRBJ1-2; CDR3aa: ASSLGLDGYT
v_gene: TRBV7-2; d_gene: .; j_gene: TRBJ2-3; CDR3aa: ASSLGTSTDTQY
v_gene: TRBV7-8; d_gene: TRBD1; j_gene: TRBJ1-2; CDR3aa: ASREGTADYGYT
v_gene: TRBV29-1; d_gene: .; j_gene: TRBJ2-2; CDR3aa: SVEAYSNTGELF
v_gene: TRBV19; d_gene: TRBD1; j_gene: TRBJ1-5; CDR3aa: ASSRRDRGPYSNQPQH
v_gene: TRBV27; d_gene: .; j_gene: TRBJ1-1; CDR3aa: ASGRGGAF
v_gene: TRBV3-1/TRBV3-2; d_gene: .; j_gene: TRBJ2-3; CDR3aa: ASSQDLRRDTQY
v_gene: TRBV28; d_gene: .; j_gene: TRBJ1-1; CDR3aa: ASSGAVGVNTEAF
v_gene: TRBV2; d_gene: TRBD1; j_gene: TRBJ2-3; CDR3aa: ASRRTGFNTDTQY
v_gene: TRBV10-3; d_gene: .; j_gene: TRBJ2-7; CDR3aa: AISDSNYEQY
v_gene: TRBV5-1; d_gene: TRBD1; j_gene: TRBJ2-7; CDR3aa: ASSKGQGSYEQY
v_gene: TRBV2; d_gene: .; j_gene: TRBJ1-6; CDR3aa: ASSGGYLGNSPLH
v_gene: TRBV3-1/TRBV3-2; d_gene: .; j_gene: TRBJ2-1; CDR3aa: ASSQPLASSYNEQF
v_gene: TRBV5-1; d_gene: TRBD1; j_gene: TRBJ2-2; CDR3aa: ASSAPRDRGQTGELF
v_gene: TRBV28; d_gene: .; j_gene: TRBJ1-2; CDR3aa: ASSPTSARGALGYT
v_gene: TRBV10-3; d_gene: TRBD1; j_gene: TRBJ1-2; CDR3aa: ASNPWTGENGYT
v_gene: TRBV12-3/TRBV12-4; d_gene: .; j_gene: TRBJ2-3; CDR3aa: ASSGPLGDTQY
v_gene: TRBV9; d_gene: TRBD2; j_gene: TRBJ2-1; CDR3aa: ASSATPGLAGVDEQF
v_gene: TRBV11-3; d_gene: .; j_gene: TRBJ2-5; CDR3aa: ASSLNQGETQY
v_gene: TRBV30; d_gene: .; j_gene: TRBJ1-6; CDR3aa: AWSGAANSPLH
v_gene: TRBV7-2; d_gene: .; j_gene: TRBJ1-4; CDR3aa: ASSRTLKTGANNEKLF
v_gene: TRBV27; d_gene: .; j_gene: TRBJ1-2; CDR3aa: ASSQRRTASNYGYT
v_gene: TRBV6-5; d_gene: .; j_gene: TRBJ1-5; CDR3aa: ASSYSRLNQPQH
v_gene: TRBV9; d_gene: .; j_gene: TRBJ1-2; CDR3aa: ASSAVNRANGYT
v_gene: TRBV7-9; d_gene: .; j_gene: TRBJ2-6; CDR3aa: ASSVTGPPGANVLT
v_gene: TRBV19; d_gene: TRBD1; j_gene: TRBJ2-2; CDR3aa: ASSVEQGLGTGELF
v_gene: TRBV5-1; d_gene: .; j_gene: TRBJ2-1; CDR3aa: ASSFIQAREQF
v_gene: TRBV5-5; d_gene: .; j_gene: TRBJ2-5; CDR3aa: ASSLVGGQETQY
v_gene: TRBV29-1; d_gene: TRBD1; j_gene: TRBJ2-7; CDR3aa: SVGPGQGDYEQY
v_gene: TRBV18; d_gene: TRBD2; j_gene: TRBJ2-7; CDR3aa: ASSPIMSGRSSYEQY
v_gene: TRBV18; d_gene: TRBD1; j_gene: TRBJ2-1; CDR3aa: ASSPDRGRLNEQF
v_gene: TRBV10-1; d_gene: TRBD2; j_gene: TRBJ2-1; CDR3aa: ASSLAGGGTYNEQF
v_gene: TRBV7-2; d_gene: TRBD2; j_gene: TRBJ2-1; CDR3aa: ASSLEGTSGRNLNEQF
v_gene: TRBV5-6; d_gene: .; j_gene: TRBJ1-1; CDR3aa: ASSFGLMNTEAF
v_gene: TRBV5-6; d_gene: .; j_gene: TRBJ1-1; CDR3aa: ASSPKPVGAEAF
v_gene: TRBV9; d_gene: .; j_gene: TRBJ1-1; CDR3aa: ASSVVAGNTEAF
v_gene: TRBV5-4; d_gene: .; j_gene: TRBJ2-1; CDR3aa: ASSPRLGWDEQF
v_gene: TRBV5-1; d_gene: .; j_gene: TRBJ2-7; CDR3aa: ASSLGQAYSYEQY
v_gene: TRBV4-3; d_gene: .; j_gene: TRBJ1-4; CDR3aa: ASSQDLDRRLGTNEKLF